This T cell receptor (beta chain) was recovered during a study of OX40 agonist ivuxolimab in advanced cancers. Germline V gene sequence: CDR1 SGHVS, CDR2 FQNEAQ. This CDR3 has 13 amino acids. V shed 6 bases and J 4 bases; nucleotides not matched to a gene: 5. Clones were sequenced by immunoSEQ multiplex PCR, and TCRdb holds only the in-frame ones, with some missing. The sample includes about 53,000 clones, around 79% of them seen just once. The rearrangement links TRBV7-8 to TRBJ1-2; 7 nucleotides match TRBD1. The clonotype originates from an adult with an advanced solid tumor such as melanoma, head and neck, liver or kidney cancer. The source material was CD4+ or CD8+ T cells sorted from blood, sampled in a trial of the OX40 agonist ivuxolimab. In nucleotides, the CDR3 is TGTGCCAGCAGTTTAAACAGGGGCTATGGCTACACCTTC. Amino acids: CASSLNRGYGYTF.